Listed below are T cell receptor beta chains from one sample, sequenced in a study of blood T cell repertoires in COVID-19. Repertoires were generated with immunoSEQ multiplex PCR, while TCRdb's copy carries only in-frame clones and drops some. The sample holds approximately 270,000 clones, roughly 88% seen once. Sample: peripheral blood. The source of these receptors is a woman aged 70-85 years with acute or convalescent COVID-19. Both conserved end residues are part of each CDR3. A D gene is named only where the DNA matches it firmly. Clone size is not always given. Where it is, it says once, few, many or a class for expanded clones.

>few|TRBJ2-7|TRBV2|NA
TGTGCCAGCAGTTTGACGGGTACCTACGAGCAGTACTTC
CASSLTGTYEQYF
>NA|TRBJ1-2|TRBV3-1/TRBV3-2|TRBD1
TGTGCCAGCAGCCCTATAGGGACAGGATATGGCTACACCTTC
CASSPIGTGYGYTF
>once|TRBJ2-3|TRBV4-1|TRBD2
TGCGCCAGCAGCCGCGGAGGGGCAACCGGGGGGGTCCGCAGCACAGATACGCAGTATTTT
CASSRGGATGGVRSTDTQYF
>NA|TRBJ2-1|TRBV5-4|TRBD2
TGTGCCAGCACCAGGACTAGCGGGGACTACAATGAGCAGTTCTTC
CASTRTSGDYNEQFF
>NA|TRBJ1-3|TRBV6-2/TRBV6-3|NA
TGTGCCAGCAGTTACTCGGGAGGAACTGGAAACACCATATATTTT
CASSYSGGTGNTIYF
>NA|TRBJ1-5|TRBV2|TRBD1
TGTGCCAGCAGGGGGACAGGGGATAGCAATCAGCCCCAGCATTTT
CASRGTGDSNQPQHF
>NA|TRBJ2-7|TRBV10-2|NA
TGCGCCAGCACTGCAGGGAATGCGCCCTACGAGCAGTACTTC
CASTAGNAPYEQYF
>few|TRBJ2-2|TRBV28|NA
TGTGCCAGCAGTCCGAGGACTTCCGGGGAGCTGTTTTTT
CASSPRTSGELFF
>NA|TRBJ2-2|TRBV2|NA
TGTGCCAGCAGTGAAGCACTAGCAGAGGCGGGCGGGGAGCTGTTTTTT
CASSEALAEAGGELFF
>NA|TRBJ2-1|TRBV5-1|TRBD1
TGCGCCAGCAGCTTGCAGACCCCGGGACAGAAAAATGAGCAGTTCTTC
CASSLQTPGQKNEQFF
>NA|TRBJ1-2|TRBV5-8|NA
TGTGCCAGCAGCTTGGTAGTGGGCAGATCAAACTATGGCTACACCTTC
CASSLVVGRSNYGYTF
>NA|TRBJ2-1|TRBV7-8|NA
TGTGCCAGCAGCTTAGTGGACAGGAGGGTCTCCTACAATGAGCAGTTCTTC
CASSLVDRRVSYNEQFF
>once|TRBJ1-5|TRBV2|NA
TGTGCCAGCAGTAGACAAGGACGGGGTCAGCCCCAGCATTTT
CASSRQGRGQPQHF
>NA|TRBJ1-4|TRBV7-9|TRBD1
TGTGCCAGCAGCTCTTACCTGACAGGGGGAGGAGAAAAACTGTTTTTT
CASSSYLTGGGEKLFF
>NA|TRBJ1-2|TRBV7-9|NA
TGTGCCAGCAGCCAGTCCCGTGGCTACACCTTC
CASSQSRGYTF
>NA|TRBJ1-1|TRBV6-5|NA
TGTGCCAGCCGGCAGGGAGGCACTGAAGCTTTCTTT
CASRQGGTEAFF
>once|TRBJ1-5|TRBV6-6|NA
TGTGCCAGCGGGGGGGGGCGACAGCCCCAGCATTTT
CASGGGRQPQHF
>NA|TRBJ1-2|TRBV2|NA
TGTGCCAGCAGTGACACCGGGACTAAAACCCGTGGCTACACCTTC
CASSDTGTKTRGYTF
>few|TRBJ1-1|TRBV6-5|NA
TGTGCCAGCAGTTCGAGAAAGGGGTACACTGAAGCTTTCTTT
CASSSRKGYTEAFF
>NA|TRBJ1-3|TRBV10-1|TRBD1
TGCGCCAGCAGTGATTACCCGGACAGGGGTGAGGACACCATATATTTT
CASSDYPDRGEDTIYF
>NA|TRBJ1-2|TRBV7-2|NA
TGTGCCAGCAGCCTACAAATGGGGGGGACTTTTGGCTACACCTTC
CASSLQMGGTFGYTF
>NA|TRBJ1-1|TRBV18|NA
TGTGCCAGCTCACCAGGGCTGGACACTGAAGCTTTCTTT
CASSPGLDTEAFF
>NA|TRBJ1-2|TRBV10-3|NA
TGTGCCATCAGTAGGGGTAGCTATGGCTACACCTTC
CAISRGSYGYTF
>NA|TRBJ1-1|TRBV3-1/TRBV3-2|NA
TGTGCCAGCAGCCAAGGTGGGACGGGGGGGCAAACTGAAGCTTTCTTT
CASSQGGTGGQTEAFF
>once|TRBJ2-6|TRBV10-3|TRBD1
TGTGCCATCAGTGAGTTTTCCCCAGGGGGTAGAGCTGGGGCCAACGTCCTGACTTTC
CAISEFSPGGRAGANVLTF
>NA|TRBJ2-5|TRBV19|TRBD1
TGTGCCAGTAGTATCCTCGACAGGGGGGGAGAGACCCAGTACTTC
CASSILDRGGETQYF
>NA|TRBJ1-3|TRBV3-1/TRBV3-2|NA
TGTGCCAGCAGCCAAATACAAGGAAACACCATATATTTT
CASSQIQGNTIYF
>NA|TRBJ1-1|TRBV3-1/TRBV3-2|NA
TGTGCCAGCAGCCCGTTGAGGGCCATGAACACTGAAGCTTTCTTT
CASSPLRAMNTEAFF
>NA|TRBJ2-5|TRBV3-1/TRBV3-2|NA
TGTGCCAGCAGCCCCGGGGAACCGGAGACCCAGTACTTC
CASSPGEPETQYF
>NA|TRBJ1-2|TRBV12-3/TRBV12-4|NA
TGTGCCAGCAGTCAGGGTAGTGGCTACACCTTC
CASSQGSGYTF
>once|TRBJ2-3|TRBV6-2/TRBV6-3|TRBD2
TGTGCCAGCAGTTATTTCGGACTAGCGGCAGATACGCAGTATTTT
CASSYFGLAADTQYF
>NA|TRBJ1-1|TRBV10-3|NA
TGTGCCATCAGTGAGTCCGGGAGGACCACTGAAGCTTTCTTT
CAISESGRTTEAFF
>NA|TRBJ2-3|TRBV11-2|NA
TGTGCCAGCAGCTTAAGGGGGGTCCTTGACAGGGTTGGTCGGACGCAGTATTTT
CASSLRGVLDRVGRTQYF
>NA|TRBJ2-7|TRBV4-1|NA
TGCGCCAGCAGCCAAGTCCCCGAAATACAGGGTGGTAGGTACGAGCAGTACTTC
CASSQVPEIQGGRYEQYF
>few|TRBJ2-7|TRBV5-1|TRBD1
TGCGCCAGCAGATCGGACAGGGGCGAGCAGTACTTC
CASRSDRGEQYF
>NA|TRBJ2-1|TRBV24-1|TRBD1
TGTGCCACCAGTGATCGGACAGGGCTTAGCAATGAGCAGTTCTTC
CATSDRTGLSNEQFF
>NA|TRBJ2-3|TRBV2|NA
TGTGCCAGCAGTTCCGGTTTTCTCACAGATACGCAGTATTTT
CASSSGFLTDTQYF
>NA|TRBJ1-5|TRBV7-9|NA
TGTGCCAGCAGCTTTAGTGACGGGAGCAATCAGCCCCAGCATTTT
CASSFSDGSNQPQHF
>NA|TRBJ2-1|TRBV3-1/TRBV3-2|TRBD2
TGTGCCAGCAGCTACTCTAGCGGGGGGGCAAGAACCTACAATGAGCAGTTCTTC
CASSYSSGGARTYNEQFF
>once|TRBJ2-7|TRBV5-1|NA
TGCGCCAGCAGCCGGGACACATCCTACGAGCAGTACTTC
CASSRDTSYEQYF
>NA|TRBJ2-1|TRBV4-2|NA
TGTGCCAGCAGACAGGCGAGCTCCTACAATGAGCAGTTCTTC
CASRQASSYNEQFF
>few|TRBJ2-7|TRBV30|NA
TGTGCCTGGAGGACAGCCTACGAGCAGTACTTC
CAWRTAYEQYF
>NA|TRBJ2-5|TRBV2|NA
TGTGCCAGCAGTGAGCGGGGTCTCCTTCAAGAGACCCAGTACTTC
CASSERGLLQETQYF
>NA|TRBJ2-7|TRBV9|TRBD1
TGTGCCAGCAGCGTAGGGGACAGAAACTACGAGCAGTACTTC
CASSVGDRNYEQYF
>NA|TRBJ2-7|TRBV4-2|TRBD2
TGTGCCAGCAGCCAACAGGCCGGGGGGGGCACCTCCTACGAGCAGTACTTC
CASSQQAGGGTSYEQYF
>NA|TRBJ1-5|TRBV2|TRBD1
TGTGCCAGCAGCCTTACGGGGACAGGCCAGGGTTTTAGCAATCAGCCCCAGCATTTT
CASSLTGTGQGFSNQPQHF
>NA|TRBJ1-4|TRBV18|TRBD1
TGTGCCAGCTCTATTACACAGGGGAAAAAACTGTTTTTT
CASSITQGKKLFF
>NA|TRBJ2-7|TRBV11-2|TRBD2
TGTGCCAGCAGCTTAACCTTTAGCGGGGGGTCCTACGAGCAGTACTTC
CASSLTFSGGSYEQYF
>once|TRBJ1-1|TRBV7-8|NA
TGTGCCAGCTCCCGAGGTATGAACACTGAAGCTTTCTTT
CASSRGMNTEAFF
>NA|TRBJ2-7|TRBV5-4|TRBD2
TGTGCCAGCAGCTCCCTCGGGGGGAGTTACGAGCAGTACTTC
CASSSLGGSYEQYF
>NA|TRBJ2-7|TRBV27|TRBD2
TGTGCCAGCAGTACCCGGGCGCCTAGCGGGGGGATCTACGAGCAGTACTTC
CASSTRAPSGGIYEQYF
>once|TRBJ1-5|TRBV7-2|NA
TGTGCCAGCAGCGCCCTCCAAGGCGGGCAGCCCCAGCATTTT
CASSALQGGQPQHF
>NA|TRBJ1-1|TRBV4-1|TRBD1
TGCGCCAGCAGCCCCTTAGAGGACAGGGGTGATATCGGGAACACTGAAGCTTTCTTT
CASSPLEDRGDIGNTEAFF
>NA|TRBJ1-1|TRBV30|TRBD1
TGTGCCTGGAGTTTTCCGGGACAGCCGGACACTGAAGCTTTCTTT
CAWSFPGQPDTEAFF
>NA|TRBJ1-5|TRBV12-3/TRBV12-4|NA
TGTGCCAGCAGTTCGACAGTTGGGCAGCCCCAGCATTTT
CASSSTVGQPQHF
>NA|TRBJ1-1|TRBV2|NA
TGTGCCAGCACTCGGACAGCTATGAACACTGAAGCTTTCTTT
CASTRTAMNTEAFF
>NA|TRBJ1-2|TRBV19|NA
TGTGCCAGTAGTATTGGGCAGTTCTATGGCTACACCTTC
CASSIGQFYGYTF